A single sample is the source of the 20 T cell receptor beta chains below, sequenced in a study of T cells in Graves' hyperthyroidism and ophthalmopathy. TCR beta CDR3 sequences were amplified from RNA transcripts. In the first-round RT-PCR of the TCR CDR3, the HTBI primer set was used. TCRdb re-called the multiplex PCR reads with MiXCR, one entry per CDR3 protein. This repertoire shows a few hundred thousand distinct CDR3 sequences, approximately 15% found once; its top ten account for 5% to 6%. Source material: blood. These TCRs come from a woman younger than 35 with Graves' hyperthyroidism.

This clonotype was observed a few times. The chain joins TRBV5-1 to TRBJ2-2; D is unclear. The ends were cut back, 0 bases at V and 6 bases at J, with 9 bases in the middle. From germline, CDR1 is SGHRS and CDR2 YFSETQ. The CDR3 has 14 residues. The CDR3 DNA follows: TGCGCCAGCAGCTTGGCGGGCCCCCCCGGGGAGCTGTTTTTT. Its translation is CASSLAGPPGELFF. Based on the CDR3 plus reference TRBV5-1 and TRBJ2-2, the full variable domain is KAGVTQTPRYLIKTRGQQVTLSCSPISGHRSVSWYQQTPGQGLQFLFEYFSETQRNKGNFPGRFSGRQFSNSRSEMNVSTLELGDSALYLCASSLAGPPGELFFGEGSRLTVL.

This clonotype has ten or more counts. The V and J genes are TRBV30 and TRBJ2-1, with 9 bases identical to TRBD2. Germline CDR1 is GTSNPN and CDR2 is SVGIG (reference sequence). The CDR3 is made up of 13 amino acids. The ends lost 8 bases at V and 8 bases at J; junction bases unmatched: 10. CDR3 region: CARSAGGYDEQFF. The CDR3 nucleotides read TGTGCCCGGTCGGCGGGAGGGTACGATGAGCAGTTCTTC.

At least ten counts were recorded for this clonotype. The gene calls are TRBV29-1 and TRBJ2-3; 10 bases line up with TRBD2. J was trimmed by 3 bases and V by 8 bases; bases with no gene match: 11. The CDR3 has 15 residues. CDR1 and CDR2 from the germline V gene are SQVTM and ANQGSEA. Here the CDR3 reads CSTAPSGRGTDTQYF. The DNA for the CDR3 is TGCAGCACAGCTCCCAGCGGGAGGGGGACAGATACGCAGTATTTT.

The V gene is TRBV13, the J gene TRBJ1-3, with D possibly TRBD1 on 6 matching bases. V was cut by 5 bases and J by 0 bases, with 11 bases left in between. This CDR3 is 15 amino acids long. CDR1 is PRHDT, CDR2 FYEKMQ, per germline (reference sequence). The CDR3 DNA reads TGTGCCAGCAGCGCACACAGGGACTCTGGAAACACCATATATTTT. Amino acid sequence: CASSAHRDSGNTIYF.

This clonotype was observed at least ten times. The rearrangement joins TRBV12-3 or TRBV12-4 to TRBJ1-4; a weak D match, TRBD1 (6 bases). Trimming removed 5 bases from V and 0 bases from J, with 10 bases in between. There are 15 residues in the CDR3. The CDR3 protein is CASSPDRSTNEKLFF. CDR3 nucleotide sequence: TGTGCCAGCAGTCCGGACAGATCAACTAATGAAAAACTGTTTTTT.

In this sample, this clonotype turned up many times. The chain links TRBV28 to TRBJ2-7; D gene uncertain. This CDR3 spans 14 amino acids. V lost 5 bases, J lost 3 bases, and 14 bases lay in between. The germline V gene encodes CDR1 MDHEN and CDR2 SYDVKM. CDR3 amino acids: CASSLHRAIYEQYF. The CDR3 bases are TGTGCCAGCAGTCTCCACCGGGCTATCTACGAGCAGTACTTC. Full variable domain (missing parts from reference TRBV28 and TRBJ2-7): DVKVTQSSRYLVKRTGEKVFLECVQDMDHENMFWYRQDPGLGLRLIYFSYDVKMKEKGDIPEGYSVSREKKERFSLILESASTNQTSMYLCASSLHRAIYEQYFGPGTRLTVT.

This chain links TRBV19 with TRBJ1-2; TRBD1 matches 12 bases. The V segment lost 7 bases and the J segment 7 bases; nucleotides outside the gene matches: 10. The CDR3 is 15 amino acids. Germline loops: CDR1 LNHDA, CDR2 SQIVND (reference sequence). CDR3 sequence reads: CASTTGTGGAVGYTF. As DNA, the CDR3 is TGTGCCAGTACAACCGGGACAGGGGGCGCGGTTGGCTACACCTTC.

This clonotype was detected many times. The chain's CDR3 is CASRRAESSYNEQFF. CDR3 DNA: TGTGCCAGCAGGCGAGCTGAGAGCTCCTACAATGAGCAGTTCTTC. The J gene is TRBJ2-1, the V gene TRBV12-3 or TRBV12-4; D not resolved. The CDR3 loop spans 15 amino acids. V was shortened by 6 bases and J by 0 bases, with 12 bases between the two germline ends.

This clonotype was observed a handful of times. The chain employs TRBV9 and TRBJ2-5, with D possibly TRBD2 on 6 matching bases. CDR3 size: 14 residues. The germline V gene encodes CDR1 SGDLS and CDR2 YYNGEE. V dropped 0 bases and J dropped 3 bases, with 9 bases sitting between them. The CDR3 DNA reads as TGTGCCAGCAGCGTAGTAGCGGAGAAAGAGACCCAGTACTTC. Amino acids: CASSVVAEKETQYF.

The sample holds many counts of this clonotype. This CDR3 reads CASSLGGSFANEQFF. The CDR3 DNA is TGTGCCAGCAGTTTAGGCGGGAGCTTTGCCAATGAGCAGTTCTTC. The chain is built from TRBV12-3 or TRBV12-4 and TRBJ2-1, with 7 bases that match TRBD2. V lost 1 base to trimming and J lost 6 bases; unmatched junction nucleotides: 6. CDR3 length: 15 amino acids.

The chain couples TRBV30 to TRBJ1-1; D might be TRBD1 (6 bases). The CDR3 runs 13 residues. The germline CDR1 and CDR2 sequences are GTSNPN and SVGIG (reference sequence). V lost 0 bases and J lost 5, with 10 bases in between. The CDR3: CAWSVLDRTEAFF. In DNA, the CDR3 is TGTGCCTGGAGTGTACTCGACAGGACTGAAGCTTTCTTT.

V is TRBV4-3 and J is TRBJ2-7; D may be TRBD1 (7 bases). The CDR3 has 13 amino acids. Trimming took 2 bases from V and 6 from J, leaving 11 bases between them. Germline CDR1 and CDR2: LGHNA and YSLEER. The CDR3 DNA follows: TGCGCCAGCAGCCAAAGACAGGGAGGCGAGCAGTACTTC. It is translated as CASSQRQGGEQYF.

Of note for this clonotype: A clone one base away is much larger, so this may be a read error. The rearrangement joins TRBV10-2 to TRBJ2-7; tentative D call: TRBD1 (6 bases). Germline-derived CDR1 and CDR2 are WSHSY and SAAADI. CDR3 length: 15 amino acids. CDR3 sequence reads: CVSSESTTGSYEQYF. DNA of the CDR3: TGCGTCAGCAGTGAGTCGACAACAGGGTCCTACGAGCAGTACTTC.

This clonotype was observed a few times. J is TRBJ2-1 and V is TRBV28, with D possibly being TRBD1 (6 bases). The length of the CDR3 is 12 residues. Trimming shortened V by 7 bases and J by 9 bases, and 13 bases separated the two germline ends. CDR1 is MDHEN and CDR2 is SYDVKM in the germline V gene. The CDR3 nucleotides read TGTGCCAGCACCCCCAGGGGCGGTGAGCAGTTCTTC. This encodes CASTPRGGEQFF. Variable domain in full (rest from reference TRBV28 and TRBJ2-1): DVKVTQSSRYLVKRTGEKVFLECVQDMDHENMFWYRQDPGLGLRLIYFSYDVKMKEKGDIPEGYSVSREKKERFSLILESASTNQTSMYLCASTPRGGEQFFGPGTRLTVL.

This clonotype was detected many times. Here the CDR3 DNA reads TGTGCCAGCAGTGAATTGGTGCCCGGACTAGCGGGTGGCCAAAGCGGGGATACGCAGTATTTT. Encoded protein: CASSELVPGLAGGQSGDTQYF. The chain links TRBV25-1 to TRBJ2-3; 11 nucleotides align to TRBD2. This CDR3 spans 21 amino acids. CDR1 and CDR2 from the germline V gene are MGHDK and SYGVNS. With V trimmed by 1 base and J by 6 bases, 21 bases remained unmatched.

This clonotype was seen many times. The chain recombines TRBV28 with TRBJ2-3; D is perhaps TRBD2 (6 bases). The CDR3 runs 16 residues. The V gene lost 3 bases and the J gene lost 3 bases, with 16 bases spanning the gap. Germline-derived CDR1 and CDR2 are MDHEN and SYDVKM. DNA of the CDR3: TGTGCCAGCAGTTTTGCCCCCGGGAGCGGAACAGATACGCAGTATTTT. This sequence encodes CASSFAPGSGTDTQYF.

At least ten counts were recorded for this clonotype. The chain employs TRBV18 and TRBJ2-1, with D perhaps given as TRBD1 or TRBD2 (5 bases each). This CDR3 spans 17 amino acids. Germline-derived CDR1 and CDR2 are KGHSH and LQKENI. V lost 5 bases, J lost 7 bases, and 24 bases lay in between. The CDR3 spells CASSETVTGTQKNEQFF. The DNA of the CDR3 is TGTGCCAGCTCAGAGACAGTTACCGGGACGCAGAAAAATGAGCAGTTCTTC. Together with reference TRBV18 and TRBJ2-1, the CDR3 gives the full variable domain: NAGVMQNPRHLVRRRGQEARLRCSPMKGHSHVYWYRQLPEEGLKFMVYLQKENIIDESGMPKERFSAEFPKEGPSILRIQQVVRGDSAAYFCASSETVTGTQKNEQFFGPGTRLTVL.

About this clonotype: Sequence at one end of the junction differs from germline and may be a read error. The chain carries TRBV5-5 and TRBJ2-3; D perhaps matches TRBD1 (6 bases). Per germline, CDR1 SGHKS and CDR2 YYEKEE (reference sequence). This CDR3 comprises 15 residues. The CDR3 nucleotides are TGTGCCAACAGCTTCTCCTGGGGGCACACAGATACGCAGTATTTT. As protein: CANSFSWGHTDTQYF.

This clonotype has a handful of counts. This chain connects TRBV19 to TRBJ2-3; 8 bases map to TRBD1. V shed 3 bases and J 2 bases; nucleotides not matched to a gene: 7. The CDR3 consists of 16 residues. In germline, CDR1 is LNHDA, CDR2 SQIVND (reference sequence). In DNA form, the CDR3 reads TGTGCCAGTAGTATTTTGGGACAGGCGTTCACAGATACGCAGTATTTT. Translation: CASSILGQAFTDTQYF.

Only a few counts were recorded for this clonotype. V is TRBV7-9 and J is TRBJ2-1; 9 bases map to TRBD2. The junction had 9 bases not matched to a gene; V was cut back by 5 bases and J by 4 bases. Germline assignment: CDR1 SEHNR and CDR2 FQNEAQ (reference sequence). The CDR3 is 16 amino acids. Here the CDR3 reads CASSGKIAGDYNEQFF. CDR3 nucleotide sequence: TGTGCCAGCAGCGGAAAAATAGCGGGAGATTACAATGAGCAGTTCTTC. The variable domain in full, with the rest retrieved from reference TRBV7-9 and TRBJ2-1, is DTGVSQNPRHKITKRGQNVTFRCDPISEHNRLYWYRQTLGQGPEFLTYFQNEAQLEKSRLLSDRFSAERPKGSFSTLEIQRTEQGDSAMYLCASSGKIAGDYNEQFFGPGTRLTVL.